The present T cell receptor beta chain was sequenced within a study of blood T cell repertoires in COVID-19. Study summary: T cells, B-cell-depleted T cells, or PBMCs provided the cDNA or gDNA that served as material.

With 7 bases removed from V and 6 bases from J, the gap between germline ends came to 21 bases. This CDR3 comprises 16 residues. Germline V lookup: CDR1 LNHDA, CDR2 SQIVND (reference sequence). The data were produced by immunoSEQ multiplex PCR, yet TCRdb's version contains in-frame clones alone and is incomplete. The data contain about 81,000 clones, roughly 95% of them singletons. Sequencing was performed on peripheral blood. V usage is TRBV19 and J usage is TRBJ2-2, with D perhaps matching TRBD1 (7 bases). The sequence was obtained from a human donor with active COVID-19. The donor label of this sample is uncertain. CDR3 residues: CASKSPPGRGAGELFF. CDR3 nucleotides: TGTGCCAGTAAATCCCCACCCGGCAGGGGGGCCGGGGAGCTGTTTTTT.